A selection of T cell receptor beta chains follows, all from one sample in a study of blood T cell repertoires in COVID-19. Libraries were prepared by immunoSEQ multiplex PCR; TCRdb keeps only in-frame clonotypes and omits some of them. This sample has about 80,000 clones, with roughly 79% found just once. The sample comprised peripheral blood. These receptors were obtained from a human donor in a cohort sampled during active COVID-19. Each CDR3 is given without its conserved first and last residue. The size of a clone is reported for some rows only, either as once, few or many, or as a class for expanded clones.

J	V	size	CDR3
TRBJ2-7	TRBV28	NA	ASRTGGREQY
TRBJ1-5	TRBV7-9	NA	ASSPPGQAHQPQH
TRBJ2-1	TRBV4-1	NA	ASSQQTSGRLDEQF
TRBJ1-4	TRBV6-1	NA	ASSEVPGISEKLF
TRBJ2-7	TRBV5-4	NA	ASSFDISYEQY
TRBJ1-1	TRBV27	few	ASSPDRGTEAF
TRBJ2-2	TRBV5-1	NA	ASSLGAGATNTGELF
TRBJ2-5	TRBV13	NA	ASAQLAGERETQY
TRBJ1-1	TRBV5-6	NA	ASSLSTGGNTEAF
TRBJ2-2	TRBV5-4	NA	ASSSGQGYTGELF
TRBJ2-3	TRBV6-5	few	ASSYDTGTDTQY
TRBJ1-2	TRBV3-1/TRBV3-2	once	ASSQVGDHYGYT
TRBJ1-1	TRBV6-6	NA	ASSYSTGGTEAF
TRBJ2-5	TRBV2	NA	ASKSWGTSGRETQY
TRBJ2-2	TRBV9	NA	ASSVAGQGAGELF
TRBJ2-1	TRBV2	once	ASSDRGLAGGLNEQF
TRBJ1-1	TRBV19	NA	ASSIAAGLMNTEAF
TRBJ1-2	TRBV7-2	NA	ASNQGDYGYT
TRBJ1-2	TRBV29-1	NA	SVDDRGLNYGYT
TRBJ2-1	TRBV5-1	NA	ASSPTSGSWAEQF
TRBJ1-6	TRBV6-5	NA	ASTQNNSPLH
TRBJ1-2	TRBV5-5	NA	ASSFWGGADGYT
TRBJ1-2	TRBV6-6	NA	ASSSGGYT
TRBJ1-6	TRBV7-2	few	ASSLYSQGARLSPLH
TRBJ2-3	TRBV6-2/TRBV6-3	NA	ASSPRLAGPGDTQY
TRBJ1-6	TRBV19	NA	ASTISGSPLH
TRBJ1-2	TRBV6-1	NA	ASSEVGGQGL
TRBJ2-6	TRBV7-8	once	ASSDPYYISSGANVLT
TRBJ2-1	TRBV27	NA	ASSLGQGYYNEQF
TRBJ2-3	TRBV7-9	NA	ASSVGSGGAKDTQY
TRBJ2-3	TRBV30	once	ALQHRKDTQY
TRBJ1-2	TRBV7-9	NA	ASSPGQNYGYT
TRBJ1-1	TRBV9	NA	ASSETGNTEAF
TRBJ2-1	TRBV6-2/TRBV6-3	NA	ASSSYLAGGANEQF
TRBJ1-6	TRBV6-1	NA	ASSEGAAGAGNSPLH
TRBJ1-1	TRBV27	few	ASSPRTPLNTEAF
TRBJ1-1	TRBV6-2/TRBV6-3	NA	ASSTPGGPPPIEAF
TRBJ1-5	TRBV18	few	ASSLSGWENQPQH
TRBJ2-1	TRBV9	NA	ASSPAGTDNEQF
TRBJ2-7	TRBV27	NA	ASSFRTGSDFPYEQY
TRBJ2-2	TRBV30	NA	AWMTVLGRAGELF
TRBJ2-2	TRBV27	NA	ASSFTGAHTGELF
TRBJ2-3	TRBV28	NA	ASSLRGRGTDTQY
TRBJ1-2	TRBV12-3/TRBV12-4	NA	ASSQDRGYGYT